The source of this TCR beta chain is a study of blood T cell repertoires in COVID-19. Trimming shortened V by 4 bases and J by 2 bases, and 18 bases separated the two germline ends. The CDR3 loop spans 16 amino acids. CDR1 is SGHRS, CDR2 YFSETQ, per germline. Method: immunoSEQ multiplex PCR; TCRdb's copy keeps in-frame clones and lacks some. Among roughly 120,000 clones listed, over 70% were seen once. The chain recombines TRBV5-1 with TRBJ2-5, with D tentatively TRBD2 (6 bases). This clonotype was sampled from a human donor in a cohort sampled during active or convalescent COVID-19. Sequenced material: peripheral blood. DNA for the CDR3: TGCGCCAGCAGCGCGGGCGGGACCTCCCCACAAGAGACCCAGTACTTC. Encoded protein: CASSAGGTSPQETQYF.